Each of the 26 T cell receptor beta chains below was sequenced from the same sample in a study of blood T cell repertoires in COVID-19. Assay: immunoSEQ multiplex PCR; the TCRdb copy retains only in-frame clones and omits some. Seen here are about 270,000 clones, 86% observed once, and the top ten hold roughly 8%. Sequencing was performed on peripheral blood. These receptors came from a man between 35 and 55 years old with active or convalescent COVID-19.

The chain combines TRBV5-1 with TRBJ2-5; 10 nucleotides agree with TRBD2. Germline V gene sequence: CDR1 SGHRS, CDR2 YFSETQ. The CDR3 is 16 residues long. V was clipped by 0 bases and J by 5 bases; unmatched bases: 7. The CDR3: CASSLGLAGRGETQYF. The CDR3 nucleotides read TGCGCCAGCAGCTTGGGACTAGCGGGCCGAGGGGAGACCCAGTACTTC.

The genes are TRBV5-1 and TRBJ2-7; 7 bases line up with TRBD2. CDR1 SGHRS and CDR2 YFSETQ come from the germline V gene. V shed 7 bases and J 5 bases; nucleotides not matched to a gene: 9. This CDR3 is built from 13 residues. The CDR3 bases are TGCGCCAGCGGCCCGGGGGAGGGCGACGAGCAGTACTTC. It yields the protein CASGPGEGDEQYF.

The chain joins TRBV7-9 to TRBJ1-2, with 10 bases that match TRBD1. This CDR3 is built from 15 residues. Germline V gene sequence: CDR1 SEHNR, CDR2 FQNEAQ (reference sequence). V was pared by 5 bases and J by 8 bases, with 11 bases of the junction left unmatched. The CDR3 sequence is CASSPSTGTGVGYTF. In nucleotides, the CDR3 is TGTGCCAGCAGCCCCTCTACCGGGACAGGGGTCGGCTACACCTTC.

The chain uses TRBV28 and TRBJ2-7; D possibly corresponds to TRBD2 (6 bases). This CDR3 comprises 13 residues. Germline-derived CDR1 and CDR2 are MDHEN and SYDVKM. Trimming left V 3 bases short and J 4 bases short, with 10 bases between. Written as DNA, the CDR3 is TGTGCCAGCAGTTTGTCAGGACTATACGAGCAGTACTTC. Its translation is CASSLSGLYEQYF.

The J gene is TRBJ1-4, the V gene TRBV5-1, with 11 bases fitting TRBD1. The germline V gene has CDR1 SGHRS and CDR2 YFSETQ. CDR3 length: 15 amino acids. After removal of 4 bases from V and 7 bases from J, the junction contained 6 bases not matched to a gene. In nucleotides, the CDR3 is TGCGCCAGCAGCCCATCCGGGACAGGGGGTGAAAAACTGTTTTTT. This codes for CASSPSGTGGEKLFF.

Here the CDR3 reads CATSTSQGGGSNQPQHF. The CDR3 DNA is TGTGCCACCAGCACCAGTCAGGGAGGTGGTAGCAATCAGCCCCAGCATTTT. V and J are TRBV24-1 and TRBJ1-5, with a tentative D call TRBD1 (5 bases). Germline V CDR1 and CDR2: KGHDR, SFDVKD. V lost 7 bases, J lost 0 bases, and 18 bases lay in between. The CDR3 length is 17 residues.

The rearrangement uses TRBV19 and TRBJ1-4; a possible D gene is TRBD1 (6 bases). With 3 bases removed from V and 10 bases from J, the gap between germline ends came to 15 bases. Germline CDR1 LNHDA, CDR2 SQIVND (reference sequence). This CDR3 region has 14 residues. For the CDR3, the DNA is TGTGCCAGTAGTATCCCAGGGGTAGGGATAAAACTGTTTTTT. Residues: CASSIPGVGIKLFF.

J is TRBJ2-5 and V is TRBV7-9; tentative D call: TRBD2 (5 bases). From germline, CDR1 is SEHNR and CDR2 FQNEAQ (reference sequence). This CDR3 is 12 amino acids long. Trimming pared 10 bases from V and 4 bases from J, leaving 13 bases between. CDR3 in DNA: TGTGCCATCCATGGCGGGCGAGAGACCCAGTACTTC. Protein: CAIHGGRETQYF.

CDR3 sequence: CASSLGAASGTTLNEQFF. CDR3 bases: TGCGCCAGCAGCTTGGGGGCGGCTAGCGGGACAACGCTCAATGAGCAGTTCTTC. The V gene is TRBV5-1, the J gene TRBJ2-1, with 9 bases that match TRBD2. The CDR3 is made up of 18 amino acids. V shed 0 bases, J shed 6 bases, and the junction held 13 bases outside the gene matches. The germline V gene encodes CDR1 SGHRS and CDR2 YFSETQ.

This clone was observed once. This chain joins TRBV27 and TRBJ2-3, with D perhaps TRBD2 (6 bases). This CDR3 contains 13 residues. Germline V gene data show CDR1 as MNHEY and CDR2 as SMNVEV (reference sequence). V was cut by 3 bases and J by 4 bases, with 8 bases left in between. CDR3 nucleotide sequence: TGTGCCAGCAGTTTCGGGAGTCCAGATACGCAGTATTTT. It yields the protein CASSFGSPDTQYF.

The CDR3 sequence: CASSEDRSGLNIQYF. The CDR3 region has the DNA TGTGCCAGCAGTGAAGACAGGTCGGGTTTAAACATTCAGTACTTC. This chain joins TRBV6-1 and TRBJ2-4; weak D call: TRBD1 (5 bases). The CDR3 covers 15 residues. Trimming shortened V by 1 base and J by 6 bases, and 13 bases separated the two germline ends. Looked up from germline, CDR1 is MNHNS and CDR2 is SASEGT.

The genes are TRBV15 and TRBJ2-3; D gene unclear. The CDR3 spans 16 residues. V gave up 2 bases and J gave up 3 bases, with 15 bases separating them. Germline V lookup: CDR1 LNHNV, CDR2 YYDKDF (reference sequence). CDR3 region: CATSRPLPPPTDTQYF. The CDR3 nucleotides are TGTGCCACCAGCAGACCTCTCCCCCCCCCTACAGATACGCAGTATTTT.

The chain carries TRBV7-3 and TRBJ1-4; 7 bases map to TRBD1. V gave up 7 bases and J gave up 5 bases; unmatched junction bases: 7. CDR1 and CDR2 (germline): SGHTA, FQGTGA. The CDR3 covers 14 residues. The CDR3 nucleotides read TGTGCCAGCACCACCGGGACAGAAAATGAAAAACTGTTTTTT. Translating it yields CASTTGTENEKLFF. The entire variable domain, with the rest obtained from reference TRBV7-3 and TRBJ1-4, is as follows: GAGVSQTPSNKVTEKGKYVELRCDPISGHTALYWYRQSLGQGPEFLIYFQGTGAADDSGLPNDRFFAVRPEGSVSTLKIQRTERGDSAVYLCASTTGTENEKLFFGSGTQLSVL.

The CDR3 DNA is TGTGCCACCAGTGAACGCAGCGATGAGCAGTTCTTC. Amino acid sequence: CATSERSDEQFF. The V call is TRBV24-1, the J call TRBJ2-1; no reliable D call. Trimming stripped 4 bases from V and 8 bases from J, with 8 bases between. The CDR3 is made up of 12 amino acids. The V gene's germline CDR1 is KGHDR and CDR2 SFDVKD.

This clone was observed once. This sequence joins TRBV7-9 and TRBJ1-1; TRBD1 aligns across 8 bases. The V segment lost 5 bases and the J segment 5 bases; nucleotides outside the gene matches: 10. Germline CDR1 and CDR2: SEHNR and FQNEAQ (reference sequence). The CDR3 consists of 15 residues. The CDR3 here is CASSATGGRVTEAFF. Written as DNA, the CDR3 is TGTGCCAGCAGCGCCACAGGGGGACGGGTAACTGAAGCTTTCTTT.

The V gene is TRBV10-3, the J gene TRBJ1-1; 8 bases match TRBD1. Germline V gene sequence: CDR1 ENHRY, CDR2 SYGVKD. There are 15 residues in the CDR3. With V trimmed by 0 bases and J by 6 bases, 6 bases remained unmatched. CDR3 in DNA: TGTGCCATCAGTGAGTCGCAGGGGGCGCAGGCTGAAGCTTTCTTT. Protein: CAISESQGAQAEAFF.

This chain links TRBV24-1 with TRBJ2-7, with a possible D match to TRBD2 (6 bases). The V gene lost 2 bases and the J gene lost 3 bases, with 13 bases spanning the gap. There are 15 residues in the CDR3. Germline loops: CDR1 KGHDR, CDR2 SFDVKD. The CDR3 DNA sequence: TGTGCCACCAGTGATTCCCAAGGAGGGCACTACGAGCAGTACTTC. Translation: CATSDSQGGHYEQYF.

The rearrangement joins TRBV5-5 to TRBJ2-1, with D hard to call. CDR3 length equals 11 residues. Trimming removed 2 bases at V and 5 bases at J, with 2 bases between. Per germline, CDR1 SGHKS and CDR2 YYEKEE (reference sequence). The CDR3 DNA is TGTGCCAGCAGCTTTAACAATGAGCAGTTCTTC. Translation gives CASSFNNEQFF.

J is TRBJ1-4 and V is TRBV6-1; D is uncertain. Germline assignment: CDR1 MNHNS and CDR2 SASEGT. The V gene lost 0 bases and the J gene lost 7 bases, with 15 bases spanning the gap. The CDR3 totals 16 residues. Here the CDR3 DNA reads TGTGCCAGCAGTGAAGCGTTCGGCGCGGGGAGTGAAAAACTGTTTTTT. This sequence encodes CASSEAFGAGSEKLFF.

This clone was found a few times. The chain links TRBV28 to TRBJ1-5; 7 bases are a match to TRBD1. CDR3 length: 18 residues. Germline-derived CDR1 and CDR2 are MDHEN and SYDVKM. J gave up 0 bases and V 3 bases, and 11 bases lay outside the gene matches. The CDR3 nucleotides are TGTGCCAGCAGTTTTATGCAGGGGGGAATGGGTAGCAATCAGCCCCAGCATTTT. This codes for CASSFMQGGMGSNQPQHF.

This clone has only a few counts. V and J are TRBV18 and TRBJ1-1; TRBD1 agrees at 10 bases. The trim removed 2 bases at V and 0 bases at J, leaving 3 bases unmatched. There are 16 residues in the CDR3. From germline, CDR1 is KGHSH and CDR2 LQKENI. The CDR3 DNA sequence: TGTGCCAGCTCACCAGGGACAGGGGACTTGAACACTGAAGCTTTCTTT. Its translation: CASSPGTGDLNTEAFF.

The chain uses TRBV5-6 and TRBJ1-5; D unresolved. The germline gives CDR1 SGHDT, CDR2 YYEEEE. The CDR3 spans 13 residues. V gave up 0 bases and J gave up 7 bases, with 8 bases separating them. This CDR3 is CASSLGVRQPQHF. The CDR3 DNA reads TGTGCCAGCAGCTTGGGGGTGAGGCAGCCCCAGCATTTT.

The CDR3 loop reads CATSDPHLTSGVPNEQFF. For the CDR3, the DNA is TGTGCCACCAGTGATCCGCATCTGACTAGCGGAGTCCCCAATGAGCAGTTCTTC. The chain recombines TRBV24-1 with TRBJ2-1; TRBD2 matches at 9 bases. Germline V CDR1 and CDR2: KGHDR, SFDVKD. CDR3 length: 18 residues. The trim removed 3 bases at V and 6 bases at J, leaving 14 bases unmatched.

This clone was found a few times. This chain links TRBV2 with TRBJ2-2; no firm D call. The CDR3 spans 13 residues. Germline lookup yields CDR1 SNHLY and CDR2 FYNNEI. V was trimmed by 4 bases and J by 6 bases, leaving 9 bases between them. CDR3 amino acids: CASSVDGPGELFF. The DNA of the CDR3 is TGTGCCAGCAGTGTCGATGGGCCCGGGGAGCTGTTTTTT. The complete variable domain, with remaining parts taken from reference TRBV2 and TRBJ2-2, reads EPEVTQTPSHQVTQMGQEVILRCVPISNHLYFYWYRQILGQKVEFLVSFYNNEISEKSEIFDDQFSVERPDGSNFTLKIRSTKLEDSAMYFCASSVDGPGELFFGEGSRLTVL.

The chain uses TRBV9 and TRBJ2-7, with D possibly being TRBD1 (6 bases). Trimming cost V 4 bases and J 2 bases, with 13 bases left between them. The CDR3 runs to 14 residues. Germline assignment: CDR1 SGDLS and CDR2 YYNGEE. The CDR3 nucleotides read TGTGCCAGCAGCACTGGGACATTGACCTACGAGCAGTACTTC. It yields the protein CASSTGTLTYEQYF.

The rearrangement joins TRBV24-1 to TRBJ2-5; 7 bases match TRBD1. The CDR3 sequence is 15 residues long. V lost 4 bases, J lost 1 base, and 5 bases stayed unmatched. The germline V gene encodes CDR1 KGHDR and CDR2 SFDVKD. In DNA form, the CDR3 reads TGTGCCACCAGTGACCCCCGGGACAGCCAAGAGACCCAGTACTTC. Residues: CATSDPRDSQETQYF.